These T cell receptor beta chains were read from a single sample in a study of STAT3 mutations in large granular lymphocyte leukemia. Profiling relied on immunoSEQ multiplex PCR, and the TCRdb table lists in-frame clones only, not all of them. The repertoire consists of roughly 5,900 clones, with approximately 85% occurring once and the leading ten covering approximately 17%. The specimen was PBMCs. These TCRs come from a human donor with T large granular lymphocyte leukemia. Some clones in this sample may be carry-over from other donors' samples. Each CDR3 is given without its conserved first and last residue. A D gene is named only where the DNA matches it firmly.

v_call,j_call,d_call,cdr3_length,cdr3_aa
TRBV6-5,TRBJ1-1,.,11,ASSYSGWTEAF
TRBV10-1,TRBJ2-1,TRBD1,13,ASSEAGTDYNEQF
TRBV5-1,TRBJ2-6,.,12,ATSSLSGANVLT
TRBV30,TRBJ2-7,.,11,AWSGRVRYEQY
TRBV7-9,TRBJ1-6,.,12,ASSLGKSNSPLH
TRBV13,TRBJ1-1,.,11,ASSSDREPEAF
TRBV6-1,TRBJ1-2,.,12,ASRAAGQLYGYT
TRBV28,TRBJ2-3,TRBD2,16,ASSLGFVVAGGTDTQY
TRBV28,TRBJ1-2,TRBD1,13,ASSVPGQGSRGYT
TRBV6-1,TRBJ2-7,.,12,ASTSSVGYYEQY
TRBV4-2,TRBJ1-4,.,16,ASSQGFGPPGDNEKLF
TRBV5-1,TRBJ1-2,.,13,ASSLVTGSPGGYT
TRBV2,TRBJ2-2,.,11,ASSLSVPGELF
TRBV7-9,TRBJ2-3,TRBD2,14,ASSLGTSLVTDTQY
TRBV7-9,TRBJ2-5,.,12,ASSLKGEGETQY
TRBV7-9,TRBJ1-1,.,13,ASSLAAQVDTEAF
TRBV5-1,TRBJ2-7,TRBD1,12,ASSLGQGVNEQY
TRBV29-1,TRBJ2-1,.,13,SVSPHKGQGHEQF
TRBV18,TRBJ2-1,.,14,ASSPPPRLEADEQF
TRBV4-1,TRBJ1-1,.,13,ASSQKGVQATEAF
TRBV2,TRBJ2-1,.,13,ASTALRAPNNEQF
TRBV7-2,TRBJ2-3,TRBD1,14,ASSSRRQGGTDTQY
TRBV7-9,TRBJ2-7,.,10,ATAGDTYEQY
TRBV2,TRBJ1-1,TRBD1,12,ASIEETGRTEAF
TRBV4-2,TRBJ1-5,.,11,ASSPYLNQPQH
TRBV5-1,TRBJ2-3,.,12,ASSLSIDTDTQY
TRBV7-6,TRBJ1-3,.,14,ASTTGSPLGGNTIY
TRBV6-1,TRBJ1-1,.,11,ASTGGRYTEAF
TRBV18,TRBJ1-2,.,12,ASSPQDSDYGYT
TRBV6-1,TRBJ2-5,TRBD2,11,ASSRTRQETQY
TRBV2,TRBJ2-1,TRBD2,12,ASIQLAGSNEQF
TRBV14,TRBJ2-7,.,13,ASSRWPRDPYEQY
TRBV6-5,TRBJ1-4,.,12,ASSYLASREKLF
TRBV6-5,TRBJ2-7,.,12,ASRRDDPYYEQY
TRBV18,TRBJ1-2,.,11,ASSPQGLAGYT
TRBV7-9,TRBJ2-5,TRBD2,11,ASLLAGVRTQY
TRBV19,TRBJ1-2,TRBD1,11,ASTGTGRYGYT
TRBV7-8,TRBJ1-3,TRBD1,12,ASSTGGTGNTIY
TRBV4-1,TRBJ2-7,TRBD1,12,ASSPPGTAYEQY
TRBV19,TRBJ1-4,.,13,ASSMGGLSREKLF
TRBV7-2,TRBJ2-5,TRBD2,13,ASSSVAGGARTQY
TRBV6-5,TRBJ1-2,TRBD1,14,ASSYSRTGGGYGYT
TRBV9,TRBJ1-1,.,13,ASSLEGGERTEAF
TRBV28,TRBJ2-1,TRBD2,17,ASSSDGTSLLPTYNEQF
TRBV6-1,TRBJ1-6,.,12,ASMEGAYNSPLH